This T cell receptor beta chain was profiled in a study of immune heterogeneity within non-small cell lung tumors. Study-level findings and limits: In tumor regions, T-cell clonality showed a moderate but significant correlation with local tumor mutational burden (R around 0.35).

It was a multiplex PCR that amplified TCR beta CDR3, with 32 V and 13 J primers. TCRdb redid the calling of the multiplex PCR reads with MiXCR, one entry per CDR3 protein. The sample lists fewer than 25,000 distinct CDR3 sequences, 27% seen once, with approximately 3.7% in the top ten. Ten or more counts support this clonotype. The antigen remains undetermined. The germline V gene encodes CDR1 MNHEY and CDR2 SMNVEV (reference sequence). The CDR3 consists of 13 residues. Trimming pared 2 bases from V and 2 bases from J, leaving 6 bases between. The starting template was genomic DNA from bulk tumor, roughly 610 ng per sample. Each primary tumor yielded several biopsies, collected far apart from one another at surgery. The patients were newly diagnosed with non-small cell lung cancer, had not been treated, and had curative surgery.

The chain links TRBV27 to TRBJ1-1; D gene ambiguous. The source material was lung tumor tissue. The receptor was derived from a man in his forties or fifties with non-small cell lung cancer. This CDR3 reads CASSLRENTEAFF. The CDR3 DNA follows: TGTGCCAGCAGTTTAAGGGAAAACACTGAAGCTTTCTTT.